Following are 9 T cell receptor beta chains from one sample sequenced in a study of beta chain features in type 1 diabetes. General study findings and limits: TCRB CDR3s from Type 1 diabetes patients were moderately but significantly shorter in all four CD4+ subsets.

Their antigens are not known. What was sequenced were expressed TCRB transcripts, since all of the isolated RNA had been reverse transcribed. Clones were sequenced by immunoSEQ multiplex PCR, and TCRdb holds only the in-frame ones, with some missing. The top ten hold about 0.11% of the sample, which has 500,000 to 800,000 clones, around 11% seen once. Sequencing was done on a sample of naive CD4+ T cells from blood. The origin of the receptors is a man aged 25 to 45 with type 1 diabetes.

The genes are TRBV9 and TRBJ1-6; the D is unclear. The CDR3 covers 13 residues. Germline V gives CDR1 SGDLS, CDR2 YYNGEE. Deletions cut 1 base from V and 10 bases from J, with 9 bases between. This chain's CDR3 is CASSVSLGSPLHF. The CDR3 DNA reads as TGTGCCAGCAGCGTAAGTTTGGGGTCACCCCTCCACTTT.

The J gene is TRBJ2-5, the V gene TRBV19; D is ambiguous. The CDR3 is 13 amino acids. In germline, CDR1 is LNHDA, CDR2 SQIVND (reference sequence). Trimming took off 8 bases at V and 4 bases at J, with 14 bases between the two ends. The CDR3 nucleotides read TGTGCCAGTGCTGGATCCCTCGGAGAGACCCAGTACTTC. It translates to CASAGSLGETQYF.

This clone was counted a few times. The rearrangement uses TRBV2 and TRBJ2-5; D unclear. CDR1 and CDR2 (germline): SNHLY, FYNNEI. The CDR3 length is 15 residues. Deletions cut 1 base from V and 4 bases from J, with 13 bases between. Written as DNA, the CDR3 is TGTGCCAGCAGTGAAGGGGCACTGTGGGGAGAGACCCAGTACTTC. It yields the protein CASSEGALWGETQYF.

This clone appeared a few times. The V and J genes are TRBV7-2 and TRBJ2-2, with 8 bases fitting TRBD1. Germline V gene sequence: CDR1 SGHTA, CDR2 FQGNSA. CDR3 size: 18 residues. V shed 2 bases and J 3 bases; nucleotides not matched to a gene: 11. This CDR3 reads CASSLRPRGLRDTGELFF. The CDR3 bases are TGTGCCAGCAGCTTAAGGCCCAGGGGGCTTCGGGACACCGGGGAGCTGTTTTTT.

This clone has just a few counts. The V and J genes are TRBV7-9 and TRBJ1-4, with D possibly matching TRBD1 (6 bases). The V gene's germline CDR1 is SEHNR and CDR2 FQNEAQ (reference sequence). The CDR3 consists of 14 residues. The V and J ends lost 0 bases and 6 bases respectively, with 8 bases between them. In DNA form, the CDR3 reads TGTGCCAGCAGCTTAGCACAGGGATATGAAAAACTGTTTTTT. It codes for CASSLAQGYEKLFF.

This clone was counted a few times. CDR3 sequence (DNA): TGTGCCAGCAGCGTAAGACCGGGAGAGACCCAGTACTTC. As protein: CASSVRPGETQYF. The gene calls are TRBV9 and TRBJ2-5; D unclear. This CDR3 region has 13 residues. The V end was cut by 1 base, the J end by 4 bases, with 8 bases between. The germline V gene has CDR1 SGDLS and CDR2 YYNGEE.

This chain connects TRBV11-2 to TRBJ2-1; D unclear. There are 15 residues in the CDR3. Per germline, CDR1 SGHAT and CDR2 FQNNGV. Trimming shortened V by 0 bases and J by 2 bases, and 8 bases separated the two germline ends. This chain's CDR3 is CASSLDGLAYNEQFF. The DNA for the CDR3 is TGTGCCAGCAGCTTAGACGGCCTAGCCTACAATGAGCAGTTCTTC.

This clone was picked up a small number of times. The chain is built from TRBV9 and TRBJ2-7, with a possible D match to TRBD2 (6 bases). This CDR3 contains 13 residues. From germline, CDR1 is SGDLS and CDR2 YYNGEE. The V and J ends lost 0 bases and 2 bases respectively, with 6 bases between them. The CDR3 spells CASSVGLAYEQYF. DNA of the CDR3: TGTGCCAGCAGCGTAGGACTAGCCTACGAGCAGTACTTC.

This chain links TRBV7-9 with TRBJ1-1; D remains unclear. V was shortened by 5 bases and J by 0 bases, with 19 bases between the two germline ends. Germline CDR1 SEHNR, CDR2 FQNEAQ (reference sequence). The CDR3 sequence is 17 residues long. The CDR3 region has the DNA TGTGCCAGCAGCCCTAGGCTAGAGGATCGTATGAACACTGAAGCTTTCTTT. Its protein is CASSPRLEDRMNTEAFF.